This passage covers 11 T cell receptor beta chains from one sample sequenced in a study of blood T cells in healthy people across ages. A second PCR of 7 to 11 cycles used a sample-barcoded 5' primer and a J-beta primer mix. Via MiXCR, TCRdb re-called the 5' RACE reads, giving one row per CDR3 protein. This table holds fewer than 800,000 distinct CDR3 sequences, about 30% found once. Sequences were obtained from blood. These receptors were obtained from an elderly woman in good health.

This clonotype was recorded at least ten times. One base away lies a much larger clone, so this may be a sequencing read error. DNA of the CDR3: TGTGCCAGCAGCTTACGAGCGGGGGGTACCTCCTACAATGAGCAGTACTTC. Its translation: CASSLRAGGTSYNEQYF. J is TRBJ2-1 and V is TRBV7-2, with 9 bases matching TRBD2. The DNA end favors TRBJ2-7, so the J call may be wrong. This CDR3 spans 17 amino acids. From germline, CDR1 is SGHTA and CDR2 FQGNSA.

At least ten counts were recorded for this clonotype. This sequence joins TRBV25-1 and TRBJ2-3; possibly TRBD2 for D (7 bases). This CDR3 comprises 18 residues. CDR1 is MGHDK and CDR2 is SYGVNS in the germline V gene. The V and J ends lost 0 bases and 2 bases respectively, with 18 bases between them. The CDR3 DNA is TGTGCCAGCAGTGAATATAGGGGGGGGGCATTATCCACAGATACGCAGTATTTT. Its protein product is CASSEYRGGALSTDTQYF.

This chain links TRBV7-2 with TRBJ2-5; D gene ambiguous. The J call is doubtful: the DNA matches TRBJ2-7 better. The CDR3 has 14 amino acids. Germline CDR1 and CDR2: SGHTA and FQGNSA. In DNA form, the CDR3 reads TGTGCCAGCAGCTCAGGACGGAATGCCTACGAGCAGTACTTC. This gives the protein CASSSGRNAYEQYF.

This clonotype showed up just a few times. The chain carries TRBV2 and TRBJ1-4; D possibly corresponds to TRBD1 (5 bases). The CDR3 totals 14 residues. The V end was cut by 6 bases, the J end by 2 bases, with 10 bases between. CDR1 SNHLY and CDR2 FYNNEI come from the germline V gene. The DNA for the CDR3 is TGTGCCAGCAGACCAGGGCTTACTAATGAAAAACTGTTTTTT. Its translation: CASRPGLTNEKLFF.

This clonotype was seen at least ten times. The rearrangement joins TRBV25-1 to TRBJ1-2, with a weak D call TRBD1 (6 bases). Germline lookup yields CDR1 MGHDK and CDR2 SYGVNS. V shed 2 bases and J shed 5 bases, with 12 bases lying between them. The CDR3 spans 14 residues. The CDR3 region is CASSERDRGYGYTF. The CDR3, as DNA: TGTGCCAGCAGTGAACGGGATAGGGGGTATGGCTACACCTTC.

This clonotype has a count of ten or more. The chain couples TRBV28 to TRBJ2-5, with 10 bases fitting TRBD1. CDR1 is MDHEN, CDR2 SYDVKM, per germline. Unmatched junction bases numbered 9, after V lost 7 bases and J lost 4 bases. This CDR3 is 15 amino acids long. CDR3: CASTLGTGVGETQYF. The CDR3 DNA reads TGTGCCAGCACACTAGGGACAGGGGTTGGAGAGACCCAGTACTTC.

In the case of this clonotype: Possible read error: a much larger clone is one base away. This rearrangement joins TRBV24-1 to TRBJ2-1; D perhaps matches TRBD2 (6 bases). Germline V gives CDR1 KGHDR, CDR2 SFDVKD. The CDR3 has 15 residues. CDR3 sequence: CAASDGSGAYNEQFF. Written as DNA, the CDR3 is TGTGCCGCCAGTGATGGTAGCGGAGCATACAATGAGCAGTTCTTC.

The chain is built from TRBV29-1 and TRBJ1-1; the D is unclear. V shed 7 bases and J shed 3 bases, with 15 bases lying between them. The CDR3 contains 13 residues. CDR1 and CDR2 from the germline V gene are SQVTM and ANQGSEA. The CDR3, as DNA: TGCAGCGCTTTACCACTAATGGACACTGAAGCTTTCTTT. Protein: CSALPLMDTEAFF.

This clonotype has at least ten counts. V is TRBV7-3 and J is TRBJ2-7; perhaps TRBD1 as D (6 bases). CDR3 length: 15 amino acids. From germline, CDR1 is SGHTA and CDR2 FQGTGA. V was trimmed by 5 bases and J by 4 bases, leaving 18 bases between them. In nucleotides, the CDR3 is TGTGCCAGCAGCCGCTATCCCGGGACACCGTACGAGCAGTACTTC. This translates into CASSRYPGTPYEQYF.

This clonotype was seen a handful of times. This chain joins TRBV6-2 or TRBV6-3 and TRBJ1-1, with D possibly being TRBD1 (5 bases). CDR1 and CDR2 from the germline V gene are MNHEY and SVGEGT. The ends were cut back, 7 bases at V and 1 base at J, with 10 bases in the middle. This CDR3 is built from 13 residues. CDR3 sequence (DNA): TGTGCCAGCATGGGGACTGAGAACACTGAAGCTTTCTTT. The encoded protein is CASMGTENTEAFF.

The table lists this clonotype with many counts. The chain joins TRBV7-3 to TRBJ2-1; D uncertain. The CDR3 has 13 residues. The V end was cut by 3 bases, the J end by 7 bases, with 10 bases between. Germline loops: CDR1 SGHTA, CDR2 FQGTGA. The CDR3 sequence is CASSFGPINEQFF. The CDR3 nucleotides are TGTGCCAGCAGCTTCGGACCTATTAATGAGCAGTTCTTC.